The 6 T cell receptor beta chains below were found in one sample sequenced in a study of graft-versus-host responses after intestinal transplantation. The method was immunoSEQ multiplex PCR; TCRdb's version includes in-frame clones alone and lacks a portion of them. Among approximately 79,000 clones, 82% were seen once, and the ten largest hold 0.65% to 0.85%. The antigens these receptors bind are not known. The starting material was unstimulated CD4+ T cells sorted from spleen or lymph node cells, obtained before intestinal transplant. Source of these receptors: a human donor who received an intestinal transplant.

J is TRBJ1-5 and V is TRBV4-2, with a possible D match to TRBD1 (6 bases). V was cut by 3 bases and J by 4 bases, with 10 bases left in between. This CDR3 is 14 amino acids long. Germline lookup yields CDR1 LGHNA and CDR2 YNFKEQ. The CDR3 region is CASSHPDRNQPQHF. CDR3 DNA sequence: TGTGCCAGCAGCCATCCCGACAGGAATCAGCCCCAGCATTTT.

This chain links TRBV7-9 with TRBJ2-7, with 12 bases that match TRBD2. Trimming at V came to 5 bases and at J to 9 bases, leaving 11 bases not matched to a gene. Looked up from germline, CDR1 is SEHNR and CDR2 is FQNEAQ (reference sequence). The CDR3 is made up of 15 amino acids. CDR3 sequence: CASSRAGLAGSGQYF. DNA of the CDR3: TGTGCCAGCAGCCGCGCCGGACTAGCGGGAAGCGGGCAGTACTTC.

V usage is TRBV28 and J usage is TRBJ1-1; 8 bases match TRBD1. The length of the CDR3 is 15 residues. Germline-derived CDR1 and CDR2 are MDHEN and SYDVKM. Trimming removed 2 bases from V and 5 bases from J; junction bases left unmatched: 7. CDR3 amino acids: CASSLPRTGRTEAFF. CDR3 nucleotide sequence: TGTGCCAGCAGTTTACCTCGGACAGGGAGGACTGAAGCTTTCTTT.

This clone has only one observation. The chain links TRBV5-1 to TRBJ2-7; TRBD1 matches at 7 bases. V trimming: 2 bases; J trimming: 4 bases; junction bases outside the gene matches: 9. This CDR3 spans 15 amino acids. CDR1 and CDR2 (germline): SGHRS, YFSETQ. For the CDR3, the DNA is TGCGCCAGCAGCTTTGACAGGGCGGCAGGTTACGAGCAGTACTTC. As protein: CASSFDRAAGYEQYF. The full variable domain, in which reference TRBV5-1 and TRBJ2-7 provide the parts outside the CDR3, is KAGVTQTPRYLIKTRGQQVTLSCSPISGHRSVSWYQQTPGQGLQFLFEYFSETQRNKGNFPGRFSGRQFSNSRSEMNVSTLELGDSALYLCASSFDRAAGYEQYFGPGTRLTVT.

With respect to this clone: One end of the junction fails to match germline, which may point to a read error. The chain joins TRBV6-6 to TRBJ1-1; D is perhaps TRBD1 (5 bases). This CDR3 has 14 amino acids. Germline V lookup: CDR1 MNHNY, CDR2 SVGAGI (reference sequence). CDR3 sequence: CAGSYSDRYTEAFF. CDR3 DNA sequence: TGTGCCGGCAGTTACTCCGACAGATACACTGAAGCTTTCTTT.

This clone appeared a single time. The chain combines TRBV2 with TRBJ1-4, with 8 bases that match TRBD1. The CDR3 consists of 16 residues. Trimming removed 1 base from V and 6 bases from J; junction bases left unmatched: 7. The V gene's germline CDR1 is SNHLY and CDR2 FYNNEI. CDR3 DNA: TGTGCCAGCAGTGAAGTTGGCAGGGGGCGCGATGAAAAACTGTTTTTT. Amino acid sequence: CASSEVGRGRDEKLFF.